This TCR beta chain was documented in a study of T cells after yellow fever vaccination. They built TCR cDNA with 5'RACE template switching, a step that put in a universal primer site and UMIs. One entry per CDR3 protein, called by TCRdb with MiXCR from the 5' RACE reads. The sample shows some 600,000 distinct CDR3 sequences, around 16% of them seen only once. Study-wide results and caveats: The booster saw the reappearance of most primary-vaccination clones (roughly 96% CD4, 70% to 90% CD8).

Per germline, CDR1 MNHNS and CDR2 SASEGT. This CDR3 has 14 amino acids. Deletions cut 10 bases from V and 1 base from J, with 15 bases between. Remarks on this clonotype: The antigen remains undetermined.

V and J are TRBV6-1 and TRBJ2-3; D remains ambiguous. The input for sequencing was PBMCs, taken about 5 days after the first yellow fever vaccination. This sequence was found in a young man who received the YFV17D yellow fever vaccine. The CDR3 sequence is CAMRPGGGTDTQYF. The CDR3 coding sequence is TGTGCCATGAGACCCGGTGGCGGCACAGATACGCAGTATTTT.